This T cell receptor (beta chain) comes out of a study of T cells after yellow fever vaccination. By 5'RACE template switching, TCR cDNA was produced, with a universal primer site and UMIs added in the process. TCRdb fed the 5' RACE reads into MiXCR, producing one record per CDR3 protein. The sample lists hundreds of thousands of distinct CDR3 sequences, about a sixth seen once, with roughly 17% in the top ten. Study results and limitations: Post-booster reappearance was seen for most primary-vaccination clones (about 96% CD4, around 91% CD8).

J was trimmed by 11 bases and V by 6 bases; bases with no gene match: 8. This CDR3 spans 12 amino acids. From germline, CDR1 is SEHNR and CDR2 FQNEAQ (reference sequence). There are many counts of this clonotype. Its antigen is currently unknown. The TCR sequence derives from a young man who received the YFV17D yellow fever vaccine. The chain couples TRBV7-9 to TRBJ1-1; TRBD1 agrees at 8 bases. The material sequenced was PBMCs, taken around 5 days after the first yellow fever vaccination. The CDR3 DNA follows: TGTGCCAGCAGTGACAGGGGAGGGAGTGCTTTCTTT. Its translation: CASSDRGGSAFF.